This T cell receptor (beta chain) was documented in a study of T cell repertoires in cytomegalovirus infection. Background on the study: Recently identified HLA-C-restricted and well-studied HLA-B-restricted CMV epitopes were used. A matching HLA type, together with CMV infection, was signaled by public TCR beta signatures. Study findings and constraints: Cumulative public TCR beta family frequency identified CMV carriers with the relevant HLA.

TCRdb reprocessed the reads via MiXCR and lists one record per CDR3 protein. The table has around 360,000 distinct CDR3 sequences, about 32% seen once. Trimming stripped 3 bases from V and 5 bases from J, with 13 bases between. Germline assignment: CDR1 SGHVS and CDR2 FQNEAQ. The CDR3 consists of 14 residues. There are a few counts of this clonotype. The antigen is unknown. The chain combines TRBV7-8 with TRBJ2-5, with D perhaps TRBD2 (5 bases). This clonotype was sampled from a human donor in good health (CMV status not recorded). Some clones in this sample may be carry-over from other donors' samples. The source material was cultured PBMCs, sampled from culture after CMV antigen stimulation. This CDR3 reads CASSFPPGGETQYF. The CDR3 DNA sequence: TGTGCCAGCAGCTTCCCCCCGGGCGGGGAGACCCAGTACTTC.